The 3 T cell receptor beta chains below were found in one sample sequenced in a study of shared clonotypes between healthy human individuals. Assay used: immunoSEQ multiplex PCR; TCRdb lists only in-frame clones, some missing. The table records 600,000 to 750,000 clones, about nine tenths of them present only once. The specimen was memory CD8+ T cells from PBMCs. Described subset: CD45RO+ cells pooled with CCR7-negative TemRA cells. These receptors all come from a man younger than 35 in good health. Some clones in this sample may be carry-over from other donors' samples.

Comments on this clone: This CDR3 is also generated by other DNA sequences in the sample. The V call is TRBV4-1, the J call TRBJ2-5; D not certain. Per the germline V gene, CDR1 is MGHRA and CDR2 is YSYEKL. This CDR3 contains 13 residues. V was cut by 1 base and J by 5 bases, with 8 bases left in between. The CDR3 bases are TGCGCCAGCAGCCAAGGGGTTCTGGAGACCCAGTACTTC. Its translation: CASSQGVLETQYF.

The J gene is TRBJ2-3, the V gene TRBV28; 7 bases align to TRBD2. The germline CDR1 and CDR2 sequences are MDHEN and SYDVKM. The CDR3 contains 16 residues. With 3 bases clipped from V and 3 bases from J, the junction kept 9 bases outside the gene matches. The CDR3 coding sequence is TGTGCCAGCAGTTTGGTGACTAGCATTTCGACAGATACGCAGTATTTT. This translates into CASSLVTSISTDTQYF.

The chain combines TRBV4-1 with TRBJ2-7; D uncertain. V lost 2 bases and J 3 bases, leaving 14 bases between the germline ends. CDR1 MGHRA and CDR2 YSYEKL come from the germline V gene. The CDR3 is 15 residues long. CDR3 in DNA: TGCGCCAGCAGCCAACCGGGCCTACCTATCTACGAGCAGTACTTC. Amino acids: CASSQPGLPIYEQYF.